This T cell receptor (beta chain) was sequenced during a study of T cell changes during pregnancy in multiple sclerosis. TCRdb keeps only in-frame clones here, not all; method: immunoSEQ multiplex PCR. The data hold approximately 37,000 clones, with around 94% observed a single time. Germline V gene data show CDR1 as MDHEN and CDR2 as SYDVKM. The CDR3 runs 16 residues. V lost 5 bases, J lost 3 bases, and 9 bases stayed unmatched. Sequenced here: CD4+ T cells from peripheral blood mononuclear cells, sampled before pregnancy. The chain has TRBV28 and TRBJ2-1; 8 bases agree with TRBD2. The TCR sequence derives from a female donor with multiple sclerosis, enrolled in a pregnancy study. CDR3 coding DNA: TGTGCCAGCAGTGGAGGGCCGGGACTAGGCTACAATGAGCAGTTCTTC. Encoded protein: CASSGGPGLGYNEQFF. Complete variable domain (other parts from reference TRBV28 and TRBJ2-1): DVKVTQSSRYLVKRTGEKVFLECVQDMDHENMFWYRQDPGLGLRLIYFSYDVKMKEKGDIPEGYSVSREKKERFSLILESASTNQTSMYLCASSGGPGLGYNEQFFGPGTRLTVL.